A selection of T cell receptor beta chains follows, all from one sample in a study of T cells in Graves' hyperthyroidism and ophthalmopathy. TCRdb processed the multiplex PCR reads anew with MiXCR; each CDR3 protein has one entry. The sample consists of a few hundred thousand distinct CDR3 sequences, about 15% of them appearing once. Sequencing was done on a sample of blood. These receptors originate from a woman between 18 and 30 years old with Graves' ophthalmopathy. Each CDR3 is given with its conserved first and last residue. The D gene is left open where the match is weak. Some rows mark clone size as missing; the rest say once, few, many or name a class of expanded clone.

TRBJ1-2 TRBV15 many NA TGTGCCACCAGCAGGCGTGGGGGGTTGACAGTTTTAGATGGCTACACCTTC CATSRRGGLTVLDGYTF
TRBJ1-5 TRBV6-2/TRBV6-3 few TRBD1 TGTGCCAGCAGGTCAACCGGGACAGGGTCCGGCAATCAGCCCCAGCATTTT CASRSTGTGSGNQPQHF
TRBJ2-3 TRBV4-3 many NA TGCGCCAGCAGCCAAGTAAGGCAGGCTCGCACAGATACGCAGTATTTT CASSQVRQARTDTQYF
TRBJ2-1 TRBV6-1 many NA TGTGCCAGCAGTGTCTTGCGGACGTCCTACAATGAGCAGTTCTTC CASSVLRTSYNEQFF
TRBJ2-6 TRBV20-1 few NA TGCAGTGCTAGAGGATATCGGACTGGATTCTCTGGGGCCAACGTCCTGACTTTC CSARGYRTGFSGANVLTF
TRBJ2-2 TRBV7-3 NA NA TGTGCCAGCAGCTCCGGGTACAGTCCGAACACCGGGGAGCTGTTTTTT CASSSGYSPNTGELFF
TRBJ2-1 TRBV2 many TRBD2 TGTGCCAGCAGGAACCTTCCCAGCGGGAGCGTCAATGAGCAGTTCTTC CASRNLPSGSVNEQFF
TRBJ1-3 TRBV15 NA TRBD1 TGTGCCACCAGCAGAGATGGTAGTCGGAGACAGGGGCACACCATATATTTT CATSRDGSRRQGHTIYF
TRBJ2-2 TRBV6-1 few NA TGTGCCAGCACCCGTCCGGGGGCACGAGGAGCCGGGGAGCTGTTTTTT CASTRPGARGAGELFF
TRBJ1-2 TRBV5-1 few TRBD1 TGCGCCAGCAGCTTGACAGGGGCGCACGAAGCTAACTATGGCTACACCTTC CASSLTGAHEANYGYTF
TRBJ1-2 TRBV30 NA TRBD1 TGTGCCTGGAGGGACAGGGGGCCAGGCTACACCTTC CAWRDRGPGYTF
TRBJ2-3 TRBV12-3/TRBV12-4 NA TRBD1 TGTGCCAGCAGGGGGGTCGGGACAGACTTCACAGATACGCAGTATTTT CASRGVGTDFTDTQYF
TRBJ1-5 TRBV2 many NA TGTGCCAGCAGTGAGACAGTTTACAATCAGCCCCAGCATTTT CASSETVYNQPQHF
TRBJ2-5 TRBV13 many TRBD2 TGTGCCAGCAGAATTAGGCTAGCGGAACAAGAGACCCAGTACTTC CASRIRLAEQETQYF
TRBJ1-4 TRBV12-3/TRBV12-4 many TRBD1 TGTGCCAGCAGGGGGACAGAGACTAATGAAAAACTGTTTTTT CASRGTETNEKLFF
TRBJ2-7 TRBV20-1 many NA TGCAGTGCTAGAGATCTCCTCAAAGCGGACTCCTACGAGCAGTACTTC CSARDLLKADSYEQYF
TRBJ1-5 TRBV9 few NA TGTGCCAGCAGCCCGTCTCAGCCCCAGCATTTT CASSPSQPQHF
TRBJ2-7 TRBV28 few TRBD1 TGTGCCAGCCAAAACAGGGGGAACTCCTACGAGCAGTACTTC CASQNRGNSYEQYF
TRBJ1-5 TRBV6-2/TRBV6-3 NA NA TGTGCCAGCCGATTCTCGGAGGCCCAGCCCCAGCATTTT CASRFSEAQPQHF
TRBJ2-5 TRBV11-2 many TRBD1 TGTGCCAGCAGCCAGACAGGGGGCATCGAGACCCAGTACTTC CASSQTGGIETQYF
TRBJ2-7 TRBV7-2 many NA TGTGCCAGCAGCCACGACAAGGAAACAGCCTCCTCCTACGAGCAGTACTTC CASSHDKETASSYEQYF
TRBJ2-7 TRBV14 NA NA TGTGCCAGCAGCCAAGAGCCGGGCCAGGGTAACTCCTACGAGCAGTACTTC CASSQEPGQGNSYEQYF
TRBJ2-3 TRBV3-1 many NA TGTGCCAGCAGCCAAGATATGGAATCCGGCACAGATACGCAGTATTTT CASSQDMESGTDTQYF
TRBJ2-5 TRBV9 few TRBD2 TGTGCCAGCAGCGTAAGCGGGAGGGACGAGACCCAGTACTTC CASSVSGRDETQYF
TRBJ2-1 TRBV29-1 NA NA TGCAGCGCCAAGTTCCGGGACGTCTACAATGAGCAGTTCTTC CSAKFRDVYNEQFF
TRBJ1-2 TRBV7-9 NA NA TGTGCCAGCAGCTTGAATAACATCAACGGTGGCTACACCTTC CASSLNNINGGYTF